The rows below give T cell receptor beta chains drawn from one sample of a study of siplizumab effects on memory and regulatory T cells. Only in-frame clones appear in the TCRdb table, and some are missing; sequencing was by immunoSEQ multiplex PCR. The repertoire consists of tens of thousands of clones, with about 90% occurring once and the leading ten covering approximately 31%. Material: CD8+ T cells sorted from blood. These TCRs come from a human donor in good health. The CDR3 runs from the conserved cysteine through the conserved F or W. D genes are given only for firm matches. Rows may omit the clone size; those that give it use once, few, many or a size class.

v_gene,d_gene,j_gene,abundance,CDR3nt,CDR3aa
TRBV19,.,TRBJ2-7,once,TGTGCCAGTAGTATAGATTTGACCTTAAACTCCTACGAGCAGTACTTC,CASSIDLTLNSYEQYF
TRBV7-6,TRBD2,TRBJ2-1,.,TGTGCCAGCAGTAGCGGGAGTGGCAATGAGCAGTTCTTC,CASSSGSGNEQFF
TRBV27,.,TRBJ2-7,once,TGTGCCAGCAGTTCAGGGACCTACGAGCAGTACTTC,CASSSGTYEQYF
TRBV6-5,TRBD2,TRBJ2-1,.,TGTGCCAGCAGTTACGGGACTAGCGGTCTCAATGAGCAGTTCTTC,CASSYGTSGLNEQFF
TRBV19,TRBD1,TRBJ1-2,.,TGTGCCAGTAACCCTGGGACAGCCTATGGCTACACCTTC,CASNPGTAYGYTF
TRBV7-9,TRBD1,TRBJ1-2,.,TGTGCCAGCAGCCGATGGGACAGCTATGGCTACACCTTC,CASSRWDSYGYTF
TRBV7-3,.,TRBJ2-1,.,TGTGCCAGCAGCTTTAGCTCCTACAATGAGCAGTTCTTC,CASSFSSYNEQFF
TRBV7-9,.,TRBJ1-2,.,TGTGCCAGCAGCTTAACTACGGCAGGGTACGGCTACACCTTC,CASSLTTAGYGYTF
TRBV6-1,.,TRBJ2-2,once,TGTGCCAGCAGTGAAGCCCCAGCGGCCACCGGGGAGCTGTTTTTT,CASSEAPAATGELFF
TRBV27,TRBD1,TRBJ1-5,.,TGTGCCAGCAGTTCCGGACAGGGCGGAAGCAATCAGCCCCAGCATTTT,CASSSGQGGSNQPQHF
TRBV5-1,.,TRBJ2-3,.,TGCGCCAGCAGCTTTGACCGGGCCACCCTTTCAGATACGCAGTATTTT,CASSFDRATLSDTQYF
TRBV13,TRBD2,TRBJ2-7,.,TGTGCCAGCAGCTCCAGGTCGGGACTAGCGTACGAGCAGTACTTC,CASSSRSGLAYEQYF
TRBV7-6,TRBD2,TRBJ2-3,.,TGTGCCAGCAGTGGACTAGCAACAGATACGCAGTATTTT,CASSGLATDTQYF
TRBV6-5,.,TRBJ1-2,once,TGTGCCAGCAGTTACTCGCAGGGAAGCTATGGCTACACCTTC,CASSYSQGSYGYTF
TRBV27,TRBD2,TRBJ2-5,once,TGTGCCAGCAGGGCCGGGACTAGCGTTCAAGAGACCCAGTACTTC,CASRAGTSVQETQYF
TRBV27,TRBD1,TRBJ1-5,.,TGTGCCAGCAGCGGACAGGGGCATCAGCCCCAGCATTTT,CASSGQGHQPQHF
TRBV5-6,.,TRBJ1-1,once,TGTGCCAGCAGCTTGGAACGGGGGTGGACTGAAGCTTTCTTT,CASSLERGWTEAFF
TRBV10-3,TRBD2,TRBJ2-2,.,TGTGCCATCCCGGCTGGGCTAGCGGGAGCTAGCCCCGGGGAGCTGTTTTTT,CAIPAGLAGASPGELFF
TRBV5-4,.,TRBJ2-1,.,TGTGCCAGCAGCCCCCTAGGGGAGAGAGAGCAGTTCTTC,CASSPLGEREQFF
TRBV27,.,TRBJ1-2,.,TGTGCCAGCAGTTTGTCAGGGGTTGGCTACACCTTC,CASSLSGVGYTF
TRBV15,.,TRBJ1-2,.,TGTGCCACCAGCAGCCAGAGGGGTCTGAACTATGGCTACACCTTC,CATSSQRGLNYGYTF
TRBV19,TRBD1,TRBJ2-1,.,TGTGCCAGTTCCCTACAGGGGAGCTCCTACAATGAGCAGTTCTTC,CASSLQGSSYNEQFF
TRBV6-5,.,TRBJ2-5,.,TGTGCCAGCAGCTCGGGCTTTGAAAAAGAGACCCAGTACTTC,CASSSGFEKETQYF
TRBV5-1,TRBD2,TRBJ2-2,once,TGCGCCAGCAGCCTGGTTGCTTTGCGGGAGACCACCGGGGAGCTGTTTTTT,CASSLVALRETTGELFF
TRBV7-9,.,TRBJ1-5,.,TGTGCCAGCAGCTTGATGGTAGGGGCGAGCAATCAGCCCCAGCATTTT,CASSLMVGASNQPQHF
TRBV7-9,.,TRBJ2-3,.,TGTGCCAGCAGCTTAGTACGGGGAGACACAGATACGCAGTATTTT,CASSLVRGDTDTQYF
TRBV28,.,TRBJ1-2,.,TGTGCCAGCAGTCCCGATAACTATGGCTACACCTTC,CASSPDNYGYTF
TRBV6-5,.,TRBJ1-6,.,TGTGCCAGCAGTTACCTCCTGGGCCGAATGATATCACCCCTCCACTTT,CASSYLLGRMISPLHF
TRBV19,.,TRBJ1-5,.,TGTGCCAGTAGAGGGGGGGTAAATAGCAATCAGCCCCAGCATTTT,CASRGGVNSNQPQHF
TRBV28,.,TRBJ2-3,.,TGTGCCAGCAGTCTTGGGCCGGTTCAGACAGATACGCAGTATTTT,CASSLGPVQTDTQYF
TRBV27,.,TRBJ2-3,.,TGTGCCAGCAAAATGGAATGGGAAGGTAGTGGGGCTACGCAGTATTTT,CASKMEWEGSGATQYF
TRBV9,.,TRBJ1-1,.,TGTGCCAGCAGCGTAGGATGGAACACTGAAGCTTTCTTT,CASSVGWNTEAFF
TRBV7-9,.,TRBJ1-4,.,TGTGCCAGCAGCTTATCATGGGGTAATGAAAAACTGTTTTTT,CASSLSWGNEKLFF
TRBV15,.,TRBJ2-5,.,TGTGCCACCAGCAGAGTTCAGCTAGGGGCCGGGACACTAGACCAAGAGACCCAGTACTTC,CATSRVQLGAGTLDQETQYF
TRBV7-9,TRBD1,TRBJ2-5,once,TGTGCCAGCAGCTTAAACAGGGGTGACCTCCGGACCCAGTACTTC,CASSLNRGDLRTQYF
TRBV5-6,.,TRBJ1-2,.,TGTGCCAGCAACCCGGGACGGCCAAGAAAGGGCTACACCTTC,CASNPGRPRKGYTF
TRBV2,.,TRBJ2-7,.,TGTGCCAGCAGTGTTGGGGACTACGAGCAGTACTTC,CASSVGDYEQYF
TRBV27,TRBD2,TRBJ2-7,.,TGTGCCAGCAGATTTAGCGGGGCACCCTACGAGCAGTACTTC,CASRFSGAPYEQYF
TRBV6-5,.,TRBJ1-2,.,TGTGCCAGCAGCTACGGGACCACTGGGTATGGCTACACCTTC,CASSYGTTGYGYTF
TRBV19,.,TRBJ1-4,.,TGTGCCAGTAGTATAGATTCCGGAGCCCAAGTTGAAAAACTGTTTTTT,CASSIDSGAQVEKLFF
TRBV27,.,TRBJ2-7,.,TGTGCCAGCAGTTGGCAGGGTGGGGCCTTGGACGAGCAGTACTTC,CASSWQGGALDEQYF
TRBV19,TRBD1,TRBJ1-2,.,TGTGCCAGTAGTGCTGGACAGGGGGTCTATGGCTACACCTTC,CASSAGQGVYGYTF
TRBV28,.,TRBJ2-1,.,TGTGCCAGCAGGCAGGGGTTCTCCTACAATGAGCAGTTCTTC,CASRQGFSYNEQFF
TRBV7-2,.,TRBJ2-4,.,TGTGCCAGCAGCCCCCAGGCTAAGCGGCTAGCCAAAAACATTCAGTACTTC,CASSPQAKRLAKNIQYF
TRBV27,.,TRBJ1-1,.,TGTGCCAGCAGTTTAATGCCGAACTTGAACACTGAAGCTTTCTTT,CASSLMPNLNTEAFF
TRBV27,TRBD2,TRBJ2-1,.,TGTGCCAGCACCGGAGCGGGAGTTCACAATGAGCAGTTCTTC,CASTGAGVHNEQFF
TRBV30,TRBD2,TRBJ2-1,.,TGTGCCTGGAGTATTCTAGCGGGAGGGGGCGATGAGCAGTTCTTC,CAWSILAGGGDEQFF
TRBV11-2,.,TRBJ2-7,.,TGTGCCAGCAGCTTAGTTACAGGGAAGGCCTACGAGCAGTACTTC,CASSLVTGKAYEQYF
TRBV27,.,TRBJ2-7,.,TGTGCCAGCATACGACGGGGCGAGCAGTACTTC,CASIRRGEQYF
TRBV23-1,.,TRBJ1-6,.,TGCGCCAGCAATAGGGGCCCCAATACATCCTATTCACCCCTCCACTTT,CASNRGPNTSYSPLHF
TRBV14,.,TRBJ1-6,.,TGTGCCAGCAGCCAACTGTACGAACCGGATTCACCCCTCCACTTT,CASSQLYEPDSPLHF
TRBV7-9,.,TRBJ2-7,.,TGTGCCAGCAGCTTCCCCCCGGGCTACGAGCAGTACTTC,CASSFPPGYEQYF
TRBV5-1,TRBD2,TRBJ2-1,.,TGCGCCAGCAGCTTGGGACTAGCGGGGCCCTACAATGAGCAGTTCTTC,CASSLGLAGPYNEQFF
TRBV10-3,TRBD1,TRBJ1-5,.,TGTGCCATCAGTGACCCCGACAGGGAATGGGGCAATCAGCCCCAGCATTTT,CAISDPDREWGNQPQHF